This TCR beta chain was obtained from a study of blood T cell repertoires in COVID-19. The wider study: Whether acute or convalescent, the COVID-19 samples came from the United States, Italy and Spain. PBMCs, B-cell-depleted T cells, or T cells provided the cDNA or gDNA that made up the material.

Germline CDR1 and CDR2: SGHNT and YENEEA. The CDR3 spans 14 residues. V was shortened by 5 bases and J by 2 bases, with 11 bases between the two germline ends. Under the authors' procedure: Amplified reference gene primers provided the basis for estimating nucleated cell counts. Clones were read by immunoSEQ multiplex PCR, and TCRdb kept only the in-frame ones, dropping some. The V and J calls and the clone size are those of that table, but D and trimming were determined from the DNA. The table records around 200,000 clones, roughly 80% of them present only once. This chain joins TRBV11-3 and TRBJ2-3; D remains unclear. Sequenced input: peripheral blood. The origin of this receptor is a woman aged 80 or over with acute or convalescent COVID-19. The CDR3 nucleotides are TGTGCCAGCAGCCCCGGAACTAACACAGATACGCAGTATTTT. Its protein product is CASSPGTNTDTQYF.